Detailed here is one T cell receptor (beta chain). Its antigen is as yet unknown. The data were obtained in a study of T cell responses to AZD1222 COVID-19 vaccine. Study conclusions and caveats: Of the AZD1222 recipients, only 5 to 7 were seropositive at baseline. As reported, nearly half of all spike-specific TCRs target variant regions that are unmutated. Donors were largely white British and mainly female; clonal diversity was possibly underestimated.

Using immunoSEQ multiplex PCR, the repertoire was profiled, and TCRdb retains in-frame clones only, with some absent. Of about 120,000 clones in the sample, around 90% were seen once. Germline CDR1 reads KGHSH; CDR2 reads LQKENI. This CDR3 region has 17 residues. Deletions cut 0 bases from V and 4 bases from J, with 16 bases between. The chain employs TRBV18 and TRBJ2-1; D may be TRBD1 or TRBD2 (7 bases each). The source of this sequence is an adult in good health. The material was peripheral blood, obtained on day 0 of AZD1222 vaccination. The CDR3 coding sequence is TGTGCCAGCTCACCACCGGCAGGGGGGGGTATATACAATGAGCAGTTCTTC. Its translation: CASSPPAGGGIYNEQFF.